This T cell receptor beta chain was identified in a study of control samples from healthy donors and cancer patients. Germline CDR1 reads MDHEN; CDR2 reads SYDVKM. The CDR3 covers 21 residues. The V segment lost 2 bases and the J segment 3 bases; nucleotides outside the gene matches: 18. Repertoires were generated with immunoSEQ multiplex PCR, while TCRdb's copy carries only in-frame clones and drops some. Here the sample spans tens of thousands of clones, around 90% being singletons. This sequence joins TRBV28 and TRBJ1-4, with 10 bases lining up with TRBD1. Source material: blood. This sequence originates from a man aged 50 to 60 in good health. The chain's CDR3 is CASSLGSPPATGGYSNEKLFF. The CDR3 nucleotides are TGTGCCAGCAGTTTAGGGTCGCCCCCCGCGACAGGGGGCTATTCTAATGAAAAACTGTTTTTT.